This TCR beta chain emerged from a study of blood T cells in healthy people across ages. Study outcomes and limitations: A roughly linear fall in TCR beta diversity per million T cells was seen with increasing age. Diversity estimated from one million T cells was considered an underestimate. The lack of PBMC sorting stopped any conclusive naive versus antigen-experienced comparison.

Primed by a sample-barcoded 5' primer and a J-beta primer mix, a second PCR proceeded for about 6 to 11 cycles. TCRdb ran MiXCR on the 5' RACE reads and lists one entry per CDR3 protein. The sample holds about 970,000 distinct CDR3 sequences; 45% to 60% are singletons and the top ten take 20% to 25%. Trimming cost V 4 bases and J 3 bases, with 10 bases left between them. The germline CDR1 and CDR2 sequences are SQVTM and ANQGSEA. The CDR3 has 12 amino acids. For this clonotype: Its antigen remains unknown.

This rearrangement joins TRBV29-1 to TRBJ2-7; D is undetermined. The receptor was isolated from a woman aged 60-75 years in good health. The sample comprised blood. CDR3 amino acids: CSVAVRSYEQYF. The DNA of the CDR3 is TGCAGCGTTGCAGTCAGGAGCTACGAGCAGTACTTC.